The 10 T cell receptor beta chains below come from one sample, sequenced in a study of shared clonotypes between healthy human individuals. Profiled with immunoSEQ multiplex PCR; TCRdb holds only in-frame clones, not every one. Among about 600,000 clones listed, more than 95% were seen once. The source material was naive CD4+ T cells sorted from blood. Subset here: CD45RA+ positively selected. The receptors stem from a woman aged 25-40 years in good health.

The chain is built from TRBV28 and TRBJ2-7; 8 nucleotides match TRBD1. V lost 3 bases, J lost 3 bases, and 4 bases stayed unmatched. CDR1 and CDR2 from the germline V gene are MDHEN and SYDVKM. The CDR3 contains 14 residues. The CDR3 sequence is CASSLRQGSYEQYF. CDR3 DNA: TGTGCCAGCAGTTTGAGACAGGGGAGCTACGAGCAGTACTTC.

This chain links TRBV18 with TRBJ2-3, with D perhaps being TRBD1 or TRBD2 (5 bases each). Germline CDR1 is KGHSH and CDR2 is LQKENI. This CDR3 has 15 residues. V lost 0 bases to trimming and J lost 2 bases, with 9 bases between them. The CDR3 here is CASSPPGTHTDTQYF. As DNA, the CDR3 is TGTGCCAGCTCACCACCCGGGACCCACACAGATACGCAGTATTTT.

The chain combines TRBV11-2 with TRBJ2-7, with TRBD2 as a possible D gene (7 bases). The CDR3 runs to 13 residues. The V end lost 7 bases, the J end lost 6 bases, and 16 bases lay between the germline ends. Germline CDR1 is SGHAT and CDR2 is FQNNGV. CDR3 bases: TGTGCCAGCACCAGCGGGACACACCTCGAGCAGTACTTC. Translated: CASTSGTHLEQYF. Together with reference TRBV11-2 and TRBJ2-7, the CDR3 gives the full variable domain: EAGVAQSPRYKIIEKRQSVAFWCNPISGHATLYWYQQILGQGPKLLIQFQNNGVVDDSQLPKDRFSAERLKGVDSTLKIQPAKLEDSAVYLCASTSGTHLEQYFGPGTRLTVT.

This chain links TRBV7-9 with TRBJ2-3; 8 nucleotides line up with TRBD1. There are 15 residues in the CDR3. Per the germline V gene, CDR1 is SEHNR and CDR2 is FQNEAQ (reference sequence). The V segment lost 3 bases and the J segment 0 bases; nucleotides outside the gene matches: 2. The CDR3, as DNA: TGTGCCAGCAGCTTCTACAGGGGGAGCACAGATACGCAGTATTTT. Translation gives CASSFYRGSTDTQYF.

The chain uses TRBV5-8 and TRBJ1-5; TRBD1 matches at 8 bases. Per germline, CDR1 SGHTS and CDR2 YDEGEE. The CDR3 consists of 15 residues. V lost 0 bases, J lost 8 bases, and 7 bases stayed unmatched. DNA for the CDR3: TGTGCCAGCAGCTTGGAGGGCAGGGGGCCCGAGCCCCAGCATTTT. Translation: CASSLEGRGPEPQHF.

The chain combines TRBV9 with TRBJ2-5, with no clear D. Between the trimmed V and J ends, which lost 5 bases and 5 bases, there was a span of 10 bases. The CDR3 length is 12 residues. Per the germline V gene, CDR1 is SGDLS and CDR2 is YYNGEE. The CDR3 DNA reads as TGTGCCAGCAGTAACACTGGGGAGACCCAGTACTTC. This translates into CASSNTGETQYF.

The V and J genes are TRBV6-1 and TRBJ2-7, with D tentatively TRBD1 (6 bases). Germline loops: CDR1 MNHNS, CDR2 SASEGT. This CDR3 has 16 residues. Trimming removed 1 base from V and 3 bases from J, with 16 bases in between. The CDR3 region is CASSEVGRGVVYEQYF. The CDR3 DNA follows: TGTGCCAGCAGTGAAGTCGGCAGGGGCGTAGTCTACGAGCAGTACTTC.

The chain couples TRBV6-5 to TRBJ2-7, with 9 bases identical to TRBD1. The germline CDR1 and CDR2 sequences are MNHEY and SVGAGI. This CDR3 comprises 16 residues. The ends lost 0 bases at V and 5 bases at J; junction bases unmatched: 8. The chain's CDR3 is CASSYSMTGGYHEQYF. The CDR3 DNA sequence: TGTGCCAGCAGTTACTCGATGACAGGGGGGTACCACGAGCAGTACTTC.

This sequence joins TRBV7-9 and TRBJ2-7; no reliable D call. Germline CDR1 reads SEHNR; CDR2 reads FQNEAQ (reference sequence). The V end lost 2 bases, the J end lost 5 bases, and 13 bases lay between the germline ends. The CDR3 is made up of 14 amino acids. CDR3 nucleotides: TGTGCCAGCAGCTTAAGCGCTAGAAGTAACGAGCAGTACTTC. It is translated as CASSLSARSNEQYF.

The V gene is TRBV5-1, the J gene TRBJ2-1, with TRBD1 identical over 7 bases. V shed 4 bases, J shed 2 bases, and the junction held 3 bases outside the gene matches. The CDR3 runs 14 residues. CDR1 is SGHRS and CDR2 is YFSETQ in the germline V gene. CDR3 amino acids: CASSRDRAYNEQFF. CDR3 sequence (DNA): TGCGCCAGCAGCCGGGACAGAGCCTACAATGAGCAGTTCTTC.